The 8 T cell receptor beta chains presented below share a single source sample, sequenced in a study of blood T cells in healthy people across ages. Through a sample-barcoded 5' primer and a J-beta primer mix, a second PCR was run for roughly 7 to 11 cycles. TCRdb independently ran MiXCR on the 5' RACE reads; one entry per CDR3 protein. There are over 600,000 distinct CDR3 sequences in the sample; about 56% occur only once, and roughly 24% lies in the top ten. What was sequenced was blood. These receptors were collected from a man in his forties in good health.

The V gene is TRBV6-2 or TRBV6-3, the J gene TRBJ2-4; possibly TRBD1 or TRBD2 for D (7 bases each). The CDR3 totals 12 residues. Trimming cost V 10 bases and J 13 bases, with 20 bases left between them. Germline assignment: CDR1 MNHEY and CDR2 SVGEGT. The CDR3 spells CATSGNQGEQYF. The CDR3, as DNA: TGTGCCACGAGCGGGAACCAGGGGGAGCAGTACTTC.

This clonotype was counted once. This rearrangement joins TRBV5-1 to TRBJ2-1; 13 bases line up with TRBD2. V was clipped by 3 bases and J by 4 bases; unmatched bases: 7. Per the germline V gene, CDR1 is SGHRS and CDR2 is YFSETQ. The CDR3 is 17 amino acids. The CDR3 loop reads CASSSPTGLAGYNEQFF. The CDR3 bases are TGCGCCAGCAGCTCCCCTACGGGACTAGCGGGATACAATGAGCAGTTCTTC.

J is TRBJ2-4 and V is TRBV20-1; 8 positions match TRBD1. The CDR3 runs 15 residues. The ends lost 4 bases at V and 1 base at J; junction bases unmatched: 6. Germline CDR1 is DFQATT and CDR2 is SNEGSKA (reference sequence). The CDR3 protein is CSANPGQVAKNIQYF. The CDR3 nucleotides read TGCAGTGCTAACCCGGGACAGGTGGCCAAAAACATTCAGTACTTC.

The V and J genes are TRBV7-2 and TRBJ2-7, with TRBD2 matching over 10 bases. Germline CDR1 SGHTA, CDR2 FQGNSA. The trim removed 5 bases at V and 2 bases at J, leaving 9 bases unmatched. This CDR3 is 16 amino acids long. The CDR3 DNA is TGTGCCAGCAGCGCCAAAAGCGGGAGGGCCACCTACGAGCAGTACTTC. It codes for CASSAKSGRATYEQYF.

The chain is built from TRBV24-1 and TRBJ2-7; the D is unclear. Between the trimmed V and J ends, which lost 7 bases and 0 bases, there was a span of 12 bases. The CDR3 length is 14 residues. Germline CDR1 reads KGHDR; CDR2 reads SFDVKD. CDR3 sequence reads: CATSDTRFSYEQYF. In DNA form, the CDR3 reads TGTGCCACCAGCGACACCCGTTTCTCCTACGAGCAGTACTTC.

The rearrangement links TRBV5-1 to TRBJ2-1; 8 positions match TRBD2. This CDR3 contains 18 residues. Germline trimming cut 7 bases from V and 9 bases from J; bases unmatched to any gene: 24. Germline V lookup: CDR1 SGHRS, CDR2 YFSETQ. This chain's CDR3 is CASLRKGSGSNVMIEQFF. The CDR3 DNA reads TGCGCCAGCCTAAGAAAGGGGAGCGGGAGTAACGTCATGATTGAGCAGTTCTTC.

The V and J genes are TRBV7-3 and TRBJ2-5; maybe TRBD2 (5 bases). The CDR3 has 17 residues. V was clipped by 3 bases and J by 5 bases, with 22 bases between them. Germline loops: CDR1 SGHTA, CDR2 FQGTGA. Written as DNA, the CDR3 is TGTGCCAGCAGCTTCGACCATACCCCCGGACTTAGGGAGACCCAGTACTTC. Its translation: CASSFDHTPGLRETQYF.

The chain joins TRBV28 to TRBJ2-5; D unresolved. Germline values: CDR1 MDHEN, CDR2 SYDVKM. Trimming removed 3 bases at V and 1 base at J, with 12 bases between. CDR3 length equals 15 residues. The CDR3 coding sequence is TGTGCCAGCAGTTTCGGCATGGATGTCCAAGAGACCCAGTACTTC. This codes for CASSFGMDVQETQYF.